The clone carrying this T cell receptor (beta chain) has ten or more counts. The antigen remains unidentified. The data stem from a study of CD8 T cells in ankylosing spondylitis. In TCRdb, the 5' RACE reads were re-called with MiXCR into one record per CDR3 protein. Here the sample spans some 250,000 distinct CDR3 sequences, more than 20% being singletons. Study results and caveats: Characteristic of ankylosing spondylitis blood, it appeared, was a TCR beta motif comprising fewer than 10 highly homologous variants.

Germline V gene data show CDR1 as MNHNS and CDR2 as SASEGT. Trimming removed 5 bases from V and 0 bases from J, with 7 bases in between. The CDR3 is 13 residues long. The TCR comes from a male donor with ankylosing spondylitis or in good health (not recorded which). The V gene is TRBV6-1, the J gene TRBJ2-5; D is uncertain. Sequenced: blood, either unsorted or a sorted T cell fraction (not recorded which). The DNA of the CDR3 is TGTGCCAGCAGTCCCGTTTACCAAGAGACCCAGTACTTC. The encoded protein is CASSPVYQETQYF.